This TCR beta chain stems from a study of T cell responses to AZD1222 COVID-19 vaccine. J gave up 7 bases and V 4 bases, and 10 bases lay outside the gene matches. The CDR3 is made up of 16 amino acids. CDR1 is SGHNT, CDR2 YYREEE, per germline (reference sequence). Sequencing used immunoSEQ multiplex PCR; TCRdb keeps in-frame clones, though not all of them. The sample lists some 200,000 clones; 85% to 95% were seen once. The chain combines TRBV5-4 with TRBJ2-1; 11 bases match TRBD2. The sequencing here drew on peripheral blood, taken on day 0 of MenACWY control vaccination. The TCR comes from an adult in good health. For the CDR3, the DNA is TGTGCCAGCAGCCTCCGACTAGCGGGGCCTGGGAATGAGCAGTTCTTC. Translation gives CASSLRLAGPGNEQFF.